The 7 T cell receptor beta chains given below trace back to one sample, sequenced in a study of siplizumab effects on memory and regulatory T cells (dated 2019 in TCRdb). Preparation of the library involved the immunoSEQ multiplex PCR assay. The source is immuneACCESS, and TCRdb retained only in-frame sequences with V and J called. Part of the clones is not carried over; for the studies checked, unresolved V genes explain less than half of this, and the remainder is unexplained. The sample includes about 40,000 clones, with around 92% observed a single time. The ten largest account for roughly 0.25% of the sample. Sequencing was done on a sample of naive CD4+ T cells sorted from blood. The cell subset or site label here, explained by the study, means: unstimulated naive T cells. The source of these receptors is a human donor in good health.

This rearrangement joins TRBV11-3 to TRBJ2-7; 9 nucleotides line up with TRBD1. Germline assignment: CDR1 SGHNT and CDR2 YENEEA. This CDR3 region has 16 residues. J lost 2 bases, V lost 1 base, and 6 bases had no gene match. DNA for the CDR3: TGTGCCAGCAGCTTAGGCGATGGGACAGGGCCCTACGAGCAGTACTTC. This translates into CASSLGDGTGPYEQYF.

The V and J genes are TRBV5-6 and TRBJ2-2; maybe TRBD2 (5 bases). The CDR3 extends over 16 amino acids. Germline values: CDR1 SGHDT, CDR2 YYEEEE. Trimming pared 0 bases from V and 0 bases from J, leaving 9 bases between. The CDR3: CASSLVPGTNTGELFF. CDR3 coding DNA: TGTGCCAGCAGCTTGGTACCCGGGACGAACACCGGGGAGCTGTTTTTT.

The V call is TRBV5-6, the J call TRBJ2-3, with a weak D call TRBD2 (6 bases). V lost 3 bases and J 6 bases, leaving 11 bases between the germline ends. Germline V gene data show CDR1 as SGHDT and CDR2 as YYEEEE. This CDR3 is built from 13 residues. This CDR3 is CASSWTIPDTQYF. DNA for the CDR3: TGTGCCAGCAGCTGGACTATACCGGATACGCAGTATTTT. The variable domain in full, with the rest retrieved from reference TRBV5-6 and TRBJ2-3, is DAGVTQSPTHLIKTRGQQVTLRCSPKSGHDTVSWYQQALGQGPQFIFQYYEEEERQRGNFPDRFSGHQFPNYSSELNVNALLLGDSALYLCASSWTIPDTQYFGPGTRLTVL.

The chain is built from TRBV10-3 and TRBJ2-4; possibly TRBD1 or TRBD2 for D (5 bases each). From germline, CDR1 is ENHRY and CDR2 SYGVKD. The CDR3 loop spans 16 amino acids. The V end lost 4 bases, the J end lost 7 bases, and 20 bases lay between the germline ends. The CDR3 protein is CAISGQPQGWENIQYF. CDR3 DNA sequence: TGTGCCATCAGTGGTCAACCCCAGGGTTGGGAGAACATTCAGTACTTC.

J is TRBJ2-2 and V is TRBV2; 8 bases are a match to TRBD1. The germline CDR1 and CDR2 sequences are SNHLY and FYNNEI. Losses at the gene ends were 7 bases for V and 7 bases for J; bases not matched to a gene: 11. CDR3 length: 15 residues. As DNA, the CDR3 is TGTGCCAGCAAGGTGGCGGACAGGGCGGGCGGGGAGCTGTTTTTT. This encodes CASKVADRAGGELFF.

J is TRBJ2-7 and V is TRBV5-1; 9 nucleotides line up with TRBD1. V was clipped by 3 bases and J by 3 bases; unmatched bases: 7. The germline CDR1 and CDR2 sequences are SGHRS and YFSETQ. The length of the CDR3 is 15 residues. The CDR3 sequence is CASSWASGQGYEQYF. CDR3 DNA sequence: TGCGCCAGCAGCTGGGCCTCGGGACAGGGCTACGAGCAGTACTTC.

The rearrangement joins TRBV6-1 to TRBJ2-1; 12 bases are shared with TRBD2. With 2 bases clipped from V and 7 bases from J, the junction kept 9 bases outside the gene matches. This CDR3 spans 17 amino acids. Germline lookup yields CDR1 MNHNS and CDR2 SASEGT. Here the CDR3 DNA reads TGTGCCAGCAGTGAACGGTCTAGCGGGAGGGCCGTGAATGAGCAGTTCTTC. Translation gives CASSERSSGRAVNEQFF.